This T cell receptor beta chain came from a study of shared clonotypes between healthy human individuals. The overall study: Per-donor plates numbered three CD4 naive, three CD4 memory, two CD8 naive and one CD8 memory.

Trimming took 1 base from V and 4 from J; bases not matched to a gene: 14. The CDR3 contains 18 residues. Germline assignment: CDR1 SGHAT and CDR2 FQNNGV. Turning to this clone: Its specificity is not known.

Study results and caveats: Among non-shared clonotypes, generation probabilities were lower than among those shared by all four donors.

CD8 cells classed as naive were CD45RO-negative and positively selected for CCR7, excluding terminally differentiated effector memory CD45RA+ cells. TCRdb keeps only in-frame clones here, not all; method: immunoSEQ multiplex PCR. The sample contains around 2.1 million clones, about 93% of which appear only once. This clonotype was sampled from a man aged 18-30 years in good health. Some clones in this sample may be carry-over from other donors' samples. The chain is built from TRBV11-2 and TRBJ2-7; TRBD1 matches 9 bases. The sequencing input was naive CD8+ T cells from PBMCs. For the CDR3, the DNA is TGTGCCAGCAGCTTAGGTTACGGGACAGGGAAAGTGGGGTACGAGCAGTACTTC. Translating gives CASSLGYGTGKVGYEQYF.